These 22 T cell receptor beta chains came from one sample sequenced in a study of T-cell reconstitution after alpha-beta-depleted transplantation in children. Construction of the TCRbeta library involved unique molecular identifiers. One entry per CDR3 protein results from TCRdb running MiXCR on the PCR reads. The sample yields about 180,000 distinct CDR3 sequences, 11% seen once. Material: PBMCs, obtained before TCRalphabeta/CD19-depleted stem cell transplant. Source of these receptors: a boy between 2 and 15 years old with acute myeloid leukemia, due to receive a stem cell transplant.

This clonotype was counted ten times or more. The V and J genes are TRBV6-2 or TRBV6-3 and TRBJ2-7, with D unresolved. This CDR3 has 16 residues. V was trimmed by 0 bases and J by 0 bases, leaving 12 bases between them. CDR1 MNHEY and CDR2 SVGEGT come from the germline V gene. DNA of the CDR3: TGTGCCAGCAGTTACTCACCCGGAAGCAGCTCCTACGAGCAGTACGTC. This translates into CASSYSPGSSSYEQYV.

This clonotype has a count of ten or more. This chain uses TRBV6-1 with TRBJ1-5; 9 bases are shared with TRBD1. The J segment lost 5 bases and the V segment lost 6 bases, leaving 5 bases of the junction unmatched. Germline CDR1 reads MNHNS; CDR2 reads SASEGT. The CDR3 runs to 14 residues. CDR3 nucleotides: TGTGCCAGCAGCGACACAGGGGGCGATCAGCCCCAGCATTTT. It translates to CASSDTGGDQPQHF.

This clonotype was recorded many times. V usage is TRBV19 and J usage is TRBJ1-5; 9 positions agree with TRBD1. The CDR3 length is 18 residues. J was trimmed by 1 base and V by 0 bases; bases with no gene match: 7. Germline CDR1 reads LNHDA; CDR2 reads SQIVND (reference sequence). CDR3: CASSIDNRGRWSNQPQHF. CDR3 nucleotide sequence: TGTGCCAGTAGTATAGATAACAGGGGGCGGTGGAGCAATCAGCCCCAGCATTTT.

This clonotype was counted only a few times. One end of the junction varies from germline; a read error may be responsible. The chain combines TRBV7-7 with TRBJ2-1; maybe TRBD2 (5 bases). The CDR3 is made up of 12 amino acids. Per germline, CDR1 SSHAT and CDR2 FNYEAQ (reference sequence). CDR3 DNA sequence: TGTGCTAGCAGCGCTAGGTCGGGGGAGCAGTTCTTC. It is translated as CASSARSGEQFF. The full variable domain, in which reference TRBV7-7 and TRBJ2-1 provide the parts outside the CDR3, is GAGVSQSPRYKVTKRGQDVTLRCDPISSHATLYWYQQALGQGPEFLTYFNYEAQPDKSGLPSDRFSAERPEGSISTLTIQRTEQRDSAMYRCASSARSGEQFFGPGTRLTVL.

This clonotype has a count of ten or more. This chain joins TRBV12-3 or TRBV12-4 and TRBJ1-4, with 7 bases fitting TRBD1. This CDR3 has 15 amino acids. The V gene end was trimmed by 5 bases and the J gene end by 3 bases; junction bases not matched to a gene: 6. CDR3 DNA sequence: TGTGCCAGCAGTCCCAGGGGGTCGGCTAATGAAAAACTGTTTTTT. Translating gives CASSPRGSANEKLFF.

This clonotype was found many times. The rearrangement links TRBV7-9 to TRBJ1-1, with a possible D match to TRBD1 (5 bases). Germline values: CDR1 SEHNR, CDR2 FQNEAQ (reference sequence). The CDR3 extends over 14 amino acids. V lost 6 bases to trimming and J lost 3 bases, with 14 bases between them. CDR3 region: CASSEPRVYTEAFF. CDR3 DNA: TGTGCCAGCAGTGAACCCAGGGTTTACACTGAAGCTTTCTTT.

This clonotype was observed at least ten times. The rearrangement uses TRBV7-8 and TRBJ2-1; perhaps TRBD1 as D (5 bases). The germline V and J ends were trimmed by 2 bases and 4 bases, with 15 bases remaining between them. There are 16 residues in the CDR3. CDR1 SGHVS and CDR2 FQNEAQ come from the germline V gene. In DNA form, the CDR3 reads TGTGCCAGCAGCTTACAAGCAGGGTTTGGGTACAATGAGCAGTTCTTC. Translation gives CASSLQAGFGYNEQFF.

This clonotype showed up many times. CDR3 region: CSARFSGGAIDTQYF. CDR3 in DNA: TGCAGTGCTAGATTTAGCGGGGGGGCCATAGATACGCAGTATTTT. The chain uses TRBV20-1 and TRBJ2-3, with 11 bases lining up with TRBD2. This CDR3 is 15 amino acids long. Germline V gives CDR1 DFQATT, CDR2 SNEGSKA (reference sequence). J was trimmed by 5 bases and V by 2 bases; bases with no gene match: 6.

This clonotype showed up many times. V is TRBV29-1 and J is TRBJ2-3; 7 nucleotides match TRBD1. The length of the CDR3 is 13 residues. V was pared by 1 base and J by 4 bases, with 2 bases of the junction left unmatched. Germline assignment: CDR1 SQVTM and CDR2 ANQGSEA. CDR3 sequence reads: CSVEGQGADTQYF. In nucleotides, the CDR3 is TGCAGCGTTGAAGGACAGGGAGCAGATACGCAGTATTTT.

This clonotype was counted at least ten times. The CDR3 loop is CASTPRPIGGNEQFF. The CDR3 region has the DNA TGTGCCAGCACACCACGACCTATCGGGGGGAATGAGCAGTTCTTC. V usage is TRBV3-2 and J usage is TRBJ2-1; the D call in the table, TRBD2, was not verified against the DNA. TRBV3-2 is labeled a pseudogene. The CDR3 sequence is 15 residues long.

In this sample, this clonotype turned up many times. The chain couples TRBV28 to TRBJ2-1, with D unresolved. V dropped 3 bases and J dropped 4 bases, with 4 bases sitting between them. The CDR3 sequence is 12 residues long. Germline loops: CDR1 MDHEN, CDR2 SYDVKM. For the CDR3, the DNA is TGTGCCAGCAGTTTGATGTACAATGAGCAGTTCTTC. As protein: CASSLMYNEQFF. Drawing the rest from reference TRBV28 and TRBJ2-1, the complete variable domain is DVKVTQSSRYLVKRTGEKVFLECVQDMDHENMFWYRQDPGLGLRLIYFSYDVKMKEKGDIPEGYSVSREKKERFSLILESASTNQTSMYLCASSLMYNEQFFGPGTRLTVL.

This clonotype was recorded many times. The rearrangement links TRBV5-1 to TRBJ2-6; D is unresolved. V was shortened by 1 base and J by 2 bases, with 7 bases between the two germline ends. CDR1 is SGHRS, CDR2 YFSETQ, per germline. The CDR3 has 15 residues. CDR3 nucleotides: TGCGCCAGCAGCTTGAATTCTGCTGGGGCCAACGTCCTGACTTTC. Translated, it gives CASSLNSAGANVLTF.

There are many counts of this clonotype. This rearrangement joins TRBV5-1 to TRBJ2-3; D is ambiguous. CDR3 length: 13 residues. The germline CDR1 and CDR2 sequences are SGHRS and YFSETQ. Trimming removed 4 bases at V and 2 bases at J, with 8 bases between. The CDR3 sequence is CASSPINTDTQYF. DNA of the CDR3: TGCGCCAGCAGCCCCATCAACACAGATACGCAGTATTTT.

This rearrangement joins TRBV28 to TRBJ2-3; TRBD2 matches at 11 bases. The CDR3 spans 17 residues. CDR1 is MDHEN and CDR2 is SYDVKM in the germline V gene. After removal of 2 bases from V and 3 bases from J, the junction contained 7 bases not matched to a gene. DNA of the CDR3: TGTGCCAGCAGTTTACTTAGCGGGGGGGCCGCGACAGATACGCAGTATTTT. Translating gives CASSLLSGGAATDTQYF.

This clonotype has a count of ten or more. The chain employs TRBV28 and TRBJ2-7; tentative D call: TRBD2 (6 bases). This CDR3 contains 15 residues. With 2 bases removed from V and 7 bases from J, the gap between germline ends came to 18 bases. Germline values: CDR1 MDHEN, CDR2 SYDVKM. CDR3: CASSLSPTPGDEQYF. The CDR3 DNA reads TGTGCCAGCAGTTTAAGTCCGACGCCGGGGGATGAGCAGTACTTC.

The chain links TRBV5-6 to TRBJ2-1, with 8 nucleotides matching TRBD2. The CDR3 is made up of 19 amino acids. J was trimmed by 7 bases and V by 0 bases; bases with no gene match: 18. Germline lookup yields CDR1 SGHDT and CDR2 YYEEEE. Here the CDR3 DNA reads TGTGCCAGCAGCTTGGTAGTAGGACTAGCCGAGGAAAGGACGAATGAGCAGTTCTTC. The encoded protein is CASSLVVGLAEERTNEQFF.

This clonotype came up many times. The rearrangement uses TRBV20-1 and TRBJ2-5; the D gene is possibly TRBD1 (6 bases). V gave up 0 bases and J gave up 5 bases, with 13 bases separating them. Per the germline V gene, CDR1 is DFQATT and CDR2 is SNEGSKA (reference sequence). The CDR3 has 14 amino acids. The CDR3 region has the DNA TGCAGTGCTAGAGATCTACAGGGCTTGGAGACCCAGTACTTC. As protein: CSARDLQGLETQYF.

This clonotype was recorded at least ten times. The chain has TRBV4-1 and TRBJ1-5, with no clear D. Per the germline V gene, CDR1 is MGHRA and CDR2 is YSYEKL. The CDR3 length is 16 residues. V was clipped by 1 base and J by 2 bases, with 12 bases between them. CDR3 amino acids: CASSQVSQRGNQPQHF. The CDR3 region has the DNA TGCGCCAGCAGCCAAGTATCCCAGCGAGGCAATCAGCCCCAGCATTTT.

This clonotype has at least ten counts. The chain employs TRBV20-1 and TRBJ2-5; D is unresolved. Per germline, CDR1 DFQATT and CDR2 SNEGSKA (reference sequence). This CDR3 region has 13 residues. V was pared by 0 bases and J by 5 bases, with 10 bases between. The CDR3 sequence is CSARDPLRETQYF. In nucleotides, the CDR3 is TGCAGTGCTAGAGACCCGTTACGGGAGACCCAGTACTTC.

This clonotype was detected only once. V usage is TRBV7-9 and J usage is TRBJ2-2, with D tentatively TRBD2 (5 bases). The CDR3 totals 16 residues. V was clipped by 6 bases and J by 7 bases, with 21 bases between them. Germline CDR1 and CDR2: SEHNR and FQNEAQ (reference sequence). The CDR3 sequence: CASRTSSRTLGGELFF. CDR3 nucleotides: TGTGCCAGCAGAACCTCCTCGAGGACTCTTGGCGGGGAGCTGTTTTTT. The full variable domain, its missing parts supplied by reference TRBV7-9 and TRBJ2-2, is DTGVSQNPRHKITKRGQNVTFRCDPISEHNRLYWYRQTLGQGPEFLTYFQNEAQLEKSRLLSDRFSAERPKGSFSTLEIQRTEQGDSAMYLCASRTSSRTLGGELFFGEGSRLTVL.

This clonotype showed up many times. The genes are TRBV5-5 and TRBJ2-3; D not certain. The germline CDR1 and CDR2 sequences are SGHKS and YYEKEE (reference sequence). The CDR3 has 12 residues. The V end lost 7 bases, the J end lost 1 base, and 7 bases lay between the germline ends. The DNA for the CDR3 is TGTGCCAGCCACATCCGCACAGATACGCAGTATTTT. It encodes CASHIRTDTQYF.

Regarding this clonotype: This may be a read error, as it is one base from a much larger clone. The chain joins TRBV24-1 to TRBJ2-2, with D possibly being TRBD2 (5 bases). This CDR3 contains 13 residues. Trimming removed 4 bases at V and 6 bases at J, with 8 bases between. The germline gives CDR1 KGHDR, CDR2 SFDVKD. CDR3 loop: CATSDISAGELFF. As DNA, the CDR3 is TGTGCCACCAGTGACATTAGCGCCGGGGAGCTGTTTTTT.